The clone carrying this T cell receptor (beta chain) came up many times. Antigen specificity is unknown. MiXCR was run by TCRdb on the multiplex PCR reads, yielding one entry per CDR3 protein. The sample has approximately 52,000 distinct CDR3 sequences; roughly 41% are singletons. This entry is derived from a study of breast tumors, draining lymph nodes, adjacent tissues. After removal of 9 bases from V and 3 bases from J, the junction contained 7 bases not matched to a gene. In germline, CDR1 is SGHVS, CDR2 FNYEAQ. The CDR3 is made up of 13 amino acids. Study-level findings and limits: Compared with basal-like, luminal-like tumors shared significantly more repertoire with nontumor tissue. Tumor repertoires ranked between lymph nodes and nontumor tissue in diversity, with V and J gene preferences.

The chain carries TRBV7-6 and TRBJ2-7, with TRBD1 matching 8 bases. Input material: breast tumor tissue. The TCR was taken from a female donor with breast cancer. Some clones in this sample may be carry-over from other donors' samples. This CDR3 reads CASAPDRDYEQYF. CDR3 DNA sequence: TGTGCCAGTGCCCCGGACAGGGACTACGAGCAGTACTTC.